Each of the 12 T cell receptor beta chains below was sequenced from the same sample in a study of T cell changes during pregnancy in multiple sclerosis. The data were produced by immunoSEQ multiplex PCR, yet TCRdb's version contains in-frame clones alone and is incomplete. The repertoire holds 55,000 to 95,000 clones, with 85% to 95% as singletons. The source was peripheral blood, collected in the second trimester of pregnancy. Receptors originate from a female donor in good health, enrolled as a control in a pregnancy study.

This clone showed up just once. The chain carries TRBV30 and TRBJ2-2; 7 bases map to TRBD2. V dropped 4 bases and J dropped 5; count of bases not matched to a gene: 13. In germline, CDR1 is GTSNPN, CDR2 SVGIG (reference sequence). This CDR3 contains 16 residues. The CDR3: CAWKGLAGLMTGELFF. CDR3 DNA: TGTGCCTGGAAGGGCTTAGCGGGCCTTATGACCGGGGAGCTGTTTTTT.

The chain employs TRBV4-1 and TRBJ1-3; a weak D match, TRBD1 (6 bases). With 4 bases removed from V and 0 bases from J, the gap between germline ends came to 13 bases. CDR1 is MGHRA, CDR2 YSYEKL, per germline. This CDR3 is 16 amino acids long. The CDR3 region is CASSRQGPNSGNTIYF. DNA of the CDR3: TGCGCCAGCAGCCGGCAGGGGCCTAACTCTGGAAACACCATATATTTT.

This chain connects TRBV5-5 to TRBJ2-1, with TRBD1 matching over 7 bases. This CDR3 spans 17 amino acids. Germline V gives CDR1 SGHKS, CDR2 YYEKEE (reference sequence). V was pared by 3 bases and J by 3 bases, with 12 bases of the junction left unmatched. The CDR3 loop reads CASSSTQGSLVYNEQFF. The CDR3 coding sequence is TGTGCCAGCAGCTCGACACAGGGGTCGCTGGTCTACAATGAGCAGTTCTTC. Looking up the rest from reference TRBV5-5 and TRBJ2-1 gives the full variable domain: DAGVTQSPTHLIKTRGQQVTLRCSPISGHKSVSWYQQVLGQGPQFIFQYYEKEERGRGNFPDRFSARQFPNYSSELNVNALLLGDSALYLCASSSTQGSLVYNEQFFGPGTRLTVL.

The gene calls are TRBV4-1 and TRBJ2-7; 7 nucleotides agree with TRBD1. V lost 0 bases, J lost 6 bases, and 11 bases stayed unmatched. The CDR3 runs to 16 residues. Germline-derived CDR1 and CDR2 are MGHRA and YSYEKL. This CDR3 reads CASSQDGQGVFGEQYF. The CDR3 DNA is TGCGCCAGCAGCCAAGACGGGCAGGGGGTCTTTGGCGAGCAGTACTTC.

V is TRBV6-1 and J is TRBJ1-2, with D uncertain. V was clipped by 1 base and J by 4 bases, with 13 bases between them. Germline CDR1 and CDR2: MNHNS and SASEGT. The CDR3 consists of 15 residues. The CDR3 bases are TGTGCCAGCAGTGAAGACAGCGGCAGCTTCTATGGCTACACCTTC. This sequence encodes CASSEDSGSFYGYTF.

V usage is TRBV10-3 and J usage is TRBJ1-2; weak D call: TRBD1 (6 bases). V was cut by 11 bases and J by 1 base, with 23 bases left in between. This CDR3 has 16 amino acids. Germline loops: CDR1 ENHRY, CDR2 SYGVKD. CDR3 DNA sequence: TGTGCCTCATTCGCCGTTACCGGGACACTTAACTATGGCTACACCTTC. Amino acids: CASFAVTGTLNYGYTF.

V is TRBV19 and J is TRBJ1-2; 9 bases map to TRBD1. Germline CDR1 LNHDA, CDR2 SQIVND (reference sequence). This CDR3 region has 15 residues. V gave up 4 bases and J gave up 4 bases; unmatched junction bases: 7. The CDR3 nucleotides read TGTGCCAGTAGTACCTCGACAGGGGGTGTCTATGGCTACACCTTC. Translated: CASSTSTGGVYGYTF.

The chain uses TRBV29-1 and TRBJ1-3; D is uncertain. The CDR3 consists of 12 residues. CDR1 and CDR2 from the germline V gene are SQVTM and ANQGSEA. Trimming pared 5 bases from V and 0 bases from J, leaving 5 bases between. The CDR3 coding sequence is TGCAGCGTTTTCAACTCTGGAAACACCATATATTTT. This sequence encodes CSVFNSGNTIYF.

This clone came up once. This chain joins TRBV19 and TRBJ1-2; 7 nucleotides align to TRBD1. The germline CDR1 and CDR2 sequences are LNHDA and SQIVND (reference sequence). There are 12 residues in the CDR3. Trimming at V came to 7 bases and at J to 4 bases, leaving 3 bases not matched to a gene. For the CDR3, the DNA is TGTGCCAGTACCCAGGGGGGCTATGGCTACACCTTC. It translates to CASTQGGYGYTF.

V and J are TRBV6-5 and TRBJ2-1; D might be TRBD2 (5 bases). The V end lost 2 bases, the J end lost 0 bases, and 11 bases lay between the germline ends. This CDR3 contains 16 residues. Germline V gives CDR1 MNHEY, CDR2 SVGAGI. The CDR3 DNA sequence: TGTGCCAGCAGTTACGTGAGGGCCACCTCCTACAATGAGCAGTTCTTC. It yields the protein CASSYVRATSYNEQFF.

The genes are TRBV4-1 and TRBJ1-1; perhaps TRBD1 as D (6 bases). Germline lookup yields CDR1 MGHRA and CDR2 YSYEKL. Trimming removed 1 base from V and 6 bases from J, with 15 bases in between. This CDR3 comprises 15 residues. In DNA form, the CDR3 reads TGCGCCAGCAGCCAAGTAGGGGGTGTGGGCCCTGAAGCTTTCTTT. Amino acids: CASSQVGGVGPEAFF.

The rearrangement links TRBV27 to TRBJ2-7; possibly TRBD1 for D (5 bases). Germline CDR1 MNHEY, CDR2 SMNVEV (reference sequence). The CDR3 covers 15 residues. Trimming pared 4 bases from V and 4 bases from J, leaving 17 bases between. CDR3 bases: TGTGCCAGCAGTTCACAGGTCCGTCTTCGGTACGAGCAGTACTTC. As protein: CASSSQVRLRYEQYF.